The clone carrying this T cell receptor beta chain was seen only a few times. This sample is drawn from a study of T-cell reconstitution after alpha-beta-depleted transplantation in children. V gave up 4 bases and J gave up 7 bases, with 20 bases separating them. The CDR3 covers 16 residues. Germline V gene data show CDR1 as LGHNA and CDR2 as YSLEER. It was with unique molecular identifiers that the TCRbeta library was prepared. TCRdb independently ran MiXCR on the PCR reads; one entry per CDR3 protein. Here the sample spans over 200,000 distinct CDR3 sequences, under 20% being singletons. Here the sequenced sample was PBMCs, mostly from graft donor cells, taken 360 days after TCRalphabeta/CD19-depleted stem cell transplant. The sequence was collected from a male patient aged 2 to 10 who had a stem cell transplant for acute lymphoblastic leukemia, so the T cells may come from the graft donor. This chain joins TRBV4-3 and TRBJ2-1, with a possible D match to TRBD1 (6 bases). The CDR3 DNA is TGCGCCAGCAGCCGCAGCCGGGACAACCCATGGAATGAGCAGTTCTTC. Its translation is CASSRSRDNPWNEQFF.